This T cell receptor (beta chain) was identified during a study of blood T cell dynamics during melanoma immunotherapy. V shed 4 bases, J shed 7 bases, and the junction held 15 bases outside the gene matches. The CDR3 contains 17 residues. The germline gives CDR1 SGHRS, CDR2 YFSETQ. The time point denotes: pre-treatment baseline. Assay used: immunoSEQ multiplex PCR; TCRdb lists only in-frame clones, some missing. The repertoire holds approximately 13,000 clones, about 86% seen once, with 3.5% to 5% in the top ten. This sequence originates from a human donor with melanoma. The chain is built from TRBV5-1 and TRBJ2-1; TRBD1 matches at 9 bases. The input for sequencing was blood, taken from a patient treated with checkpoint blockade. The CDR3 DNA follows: TGCGCCAGCAGCGAAGGGTATGGGACAGGGAAAAGAAATGAGCAGTTCTTC. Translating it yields CASSEGYGTGKRNEQFF.